This TCR beta chain was recorded in a study of T-cell memory formation after mild COVID-19. Findings of the study overall: A second wave expanding day 15 to 37 was CD4+-biased; contracting clones were balanced. Memory sampled before infection contained some responding clones, suggesting cross-reactive memory joined. Mainly CM and EM harbored the contracting CD4+ clones; mainly EMRA harbored the CD8+ ones.

TCRdb processed the 5' RACE reads anew with MiXCR; each CDR3 protein has one entry. The sample comprises hundreds of thousands of distinct CDR3 sequences, roughly 25% of which are singletons, and around 12% rests with the top ten. This clonotype appeared a few times. Its antigen is still unknown. Sequencing input: PBMCs or a T cell subset sorted from them (not recorded which). The sequence derives from an adult woman who had mild COVID-19 (a few samples of this study predate the infection). Cell type and time point are not known.

Here the CDR3 reads CASSPTGYPYEAFF. The CDR3, as DNA: TGCGCCAGCAGCCCGACAGGGTACCCTTATGAAGCTTTCTTT. The chain couples TRBV5-1 to TRBJ1-1; 7 bases map to TRBD1. V gave up 4 bases and J gave up 7 bases; unmatched junction bases: 10. Germline values: CDR1 SGHRS, CDR2 YFSETQ. The CDR3 has 14 amino acids.